This is a list of T cell receptor beta chains from one sample in a study of blood T cell repertoires in COVID-19. Repertoires were generated with immunoSEQ multiplex PCR, while TCRdb's copy carries only in-frame clones and drops some. The sample shows around 300,000 clones, over 85% of them seen only once. Sequences were obtained from PBMCs or T cells enriched from blood (not recorded which). These receptor sequences come from a woman aged 55-70 years who had recovered from COVID-19. The CDR3 runs from the conserved cysteine through the conserved F or W. A D gene is named only where the DNA matches it firmly. Clone size appears in some rows only: once, few, many, or a class for an expanded clone.

abundance	j_gene	len	v_gene	d_gene	CDR3nt	CDR3aa
.	TRBJ1-3	13	TRBV4-1	.	TGCGCCAGCAGCCCGGGTACTGGAAACACCATATATTTT	CASSPGTGNTIYF
.	TRBJ1-2	16	TRBV7-9	TRBD1	TGTGCCAGCAGCCCCCCCCTGGACAGGGGCTGGCGCGGCTACACCTTC	CASSPPLDRGWRGYTF
.	TRBJ2-3	21	TRBV28	TRBD2	TGTGCCAGCAGTCCCACACCGCCCGGGACTAGCGGGAGGGGGTTGGCAGGGGCGCAGTATTTT	CASSPTPPGTSGRGLAGAQYF
.	TRBJ1-6	14	TRBV3-1/TRBV3-2	.	TGTGCCAGCCAACAGGTGCTAACAGATTCACCCCTCCACTTT	CASQQVLTDSPLHF
.	TRBJ2-1	13	TRBV7-8	TRBD1	TGTGCCAGCAGCTTGATACAGGGGGGTGAGCAGTTCTTC	CASSLIQGGEQFF
.	TRBJ2-1	11	TRBV30	.	TGTGCCTGGAATGTACGGGGGGAGCAGTTCTTC	CAWNVRGEQFF
.	TRBJ1-3	17	TRBV3-1/TRBV3-2	TRBD1	TGTGCCAGCAGCCAGGCCCGACAGGGGGCAGCAGGAAACACCATATATTTT	CASSQARQGAAGNTIYF
.	TRBJ2-5	13	TRBV5-4	.	TGTGCCAGCAGCGCGCCTGGCCAAGAGACCCAGTACTTC	CASSAPGQETQYF
.	TRBJ1-5	14	TRBV19	.	TGTGCCAGTAACGCGGACAGAACGGGCCAGCCCCAGCATTTT	CASNADRTGQPQHF
once	TRBJ2-3	17	TRBV29-1	TRBD2	TGCAGCGTCCCCAGTTCGTTACTAGCGGGGGGCGAGGGTACGCAGTATTTT	CSVPSSLLAGGEGTQYF
.	TRBJ2-4	13	TRBV5-1	.	TGCGCCAGCAGCTTGGAGCCCGAGGACATTCAGTACTTC	CASSLEPEDIQYF
.	TRBJ1-6	20	TRBV3-1/TRBV3-2	TRBD1	TGTGCCAGCAGCCACGCACCGTGGGGGACAGGGAGCTCCTATAATTCACCCCTCCACTTT	CASSHAPWGTGSSYNSPLHF
.	TRBJ2-7	13	TRBV27	TRBD1	TGTGCCAGCAGTTCACAGGGGATACGGGAGCAGTACTTC	CASSSQGIREQYF
.	TRBJ1-2	16	TRBV30	TRBD1	TGTGCCTGGAGAGCTAAAGGACAGGGTATAAATTATGGCTACACCTTC	CAWRAKGQGINYGYTF
few	TRBJ1-4	17	TRBV9	TRBD1	TGTGCCAGCAGCGAGAGGGGAACAGGGGCAACTAATGAAAAACTGTTTTTT	CASSERGTGATNEKLFF
.	TRBJ1-1	13	TRBV5-1	.	TGCGCCAGCAGCCGCCAGGGGAACACTGAAGCTTTCTTT	CASSRQGNTEAFF
.	TRBJ2-2	16	TRBV9	.	TGTGCCAGCAGCGATAGGTCGGGTACCAACACCGGGGAGCTGTTTTTT	CASSDRSGTNTGELFF
.	TRBJ1-3	15	TRBV3-1/TRBV3-2	.	TGTGCCAGCAGTCCCGACAGTACCTCTGGAAACACCATATATTTT	CASSPDSTSGNTIYF
.	TRBJ1-1	15	TRBV18	.	TGTGCCAGCTCCTTGGATGACAGTGTCTTCACTGAAGCTTTCTTT	CASSLDDSVFTEAFF
.	TRBJ2-2	11	TRBV28	.	TGTGCCAGCAGTTTAATAGGGGAGCTGTTTTTT	CASSLIGELFF
.	TRBJ1-2	13	TRBV18	TRBD1	TGTGCCAGCTCATGGACAGGGGAAGGTGGCTACACCTTC	CASSWTGEGGYTF